Given below is one T cell receptor beta chain in context. Its antigen is unknown. Base quality data are lacking; no much larger clone is found one base away. A second Seattle source provided samples from volunteer blood donors who had recovered from COVID-19. The collaborating institutions used their own protocols to collect whole blood in K2EDTA tubes. For TCRbeta analysis, collaborator samples were shipped as frozen whole blood, as isolated PBMCs, or as DNA extracted from either sample type. This entry is derived from a study of blood T cell repertoires in COVID-19 (dated by TCRdb to 2020 to 2021). Broadly, across the study: Collaborator samples came from the United States, Italy and Spain and covered acute and convalescent phases of COVID-19. Subjects who had been exposed to COVID-19, were actively infected with it, or had recovered from it provided the deeply sampled blood TCRbeta repertoires that made up the dataset. Where available, HLA class I and class II types were taken from metadata supplied by the sample provider and were not determined by assay-based typing. The repertoires were released in a freely available public database intended as a resource for research on the immune response to SARS-CoV-2. The material from the prospective study consisted of cDNA or gDNA derived from T cells, B-cell-depleted T cells, or PBMCs. The sample metadata nearly always contained a de-identified subject ID, COVID-19 status, age in years and sex. The samples were drawn from the first 160 participants of the ongoing ImmuneRACE study and from 950 to 1,500 subjects provided by 6 global collaborators.

General study outcomes and caveats: The quantity of clinical and demographic metadata differed by source and by participant and was supplied without curation.

Counted from cysteine to phenylalanine, this CDR3 has 13 amino acids. Left in the record is the CDR3 DNA by itself, 39 bases read in frame from the first base. The trim is 7 bases for V and 10 bases for J, with a gap of 14 bases between the germline ends. CDR1 SNHLY and CDR2 FYNNEI were looked up in the germline V gene. The immunoSEQ Assay, a bias-controlled multiplex PCR, was used to amplify TCRbeta CDR3 regions from genomic DNA. The authors processed their data as follows. The number of nucleated cells in each sample was estimated from the amplification of reference gene primers within the assay. Sequence reads were collapsed and filtered to measure the absolute abundance of every unique TCRbeta CDR3 rearrangement. Productive Simpson clonality was computed per sample as the square root of Simpson's diversity index over productive rearrangements. This immuneACCESS table, as held by TCRdb, lists in-frame sequences with V and J called but not all clones. Of the missing ones, under half trace to an unresolved V gene in checked studies; the others have no known cause. For V, J and clone size, that table is used; D and trimming come from the DNA. The sample contains 100,000 to 150,000 clones, roughly 84% of them found a single time. The ten largest clones capture under 15% of the sample.

Material: peripheral blood. Recombination connected TRBV2 to TRBJ1-6; the D gene cannot be resolved reliably. The receptor comes from a woman aged 25 to 39 who had recovered from COVID-19. This receptor carries the CDR3 CASNERVESPLHF. The nucleotides read TGTGCCAGCAACGAACGGGTAGAATCACCCCTCCACTTT.